This T cell receptor (beta chain) was sequenced in a study of shared clonotypes between healthy human individuals. From germline, CDR1 is SGHTA and CDR2 FQGNSA. The CDR3 is 13 amino acids. V lost 5 bases and J lost 0, with 6 bases in between. Method: immunoSEQ multiplex PCR; TCRdb's copy keeps in-frame clones and lacks some. The table lists some 2,100,000 clones, approximately 96% of them singletons. This TCR was sampled from a man between 18 and 35 years old in good health. The chain is built from TRBV7-2 and TRBJ2-3, with D maybe TRBD2 (5 bases). Input material: naive CD4+ T cells sorted from blood. The subset is: CD45RA+ positively selected. CDR3 amino acids: CASSRGSTDTQYF. The CDR3 DNA sequence: TGTGCCAGCAGCAGAGGGAGCACAGATACGCAGTATTTT.